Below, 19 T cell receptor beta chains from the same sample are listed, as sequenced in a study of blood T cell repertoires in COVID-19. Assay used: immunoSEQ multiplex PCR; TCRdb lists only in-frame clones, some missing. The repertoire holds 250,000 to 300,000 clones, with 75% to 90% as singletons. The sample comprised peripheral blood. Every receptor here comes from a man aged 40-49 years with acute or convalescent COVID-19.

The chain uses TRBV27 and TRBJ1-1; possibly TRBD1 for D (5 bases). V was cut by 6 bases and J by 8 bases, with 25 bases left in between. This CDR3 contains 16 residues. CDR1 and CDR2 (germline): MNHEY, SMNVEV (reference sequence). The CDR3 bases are TGTGCCAGCAGAACAAAAAAAGGGGAACGGACGGAAGAAGCTTTCTTT. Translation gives CASRTKKGERTEEAFF.

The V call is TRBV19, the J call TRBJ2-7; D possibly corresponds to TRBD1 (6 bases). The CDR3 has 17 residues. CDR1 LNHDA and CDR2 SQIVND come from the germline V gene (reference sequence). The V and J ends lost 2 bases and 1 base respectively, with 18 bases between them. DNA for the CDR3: TGTGCCAGTAGTATATCTTCCCACAGGGAAGGATCCTACGAGCAGTACTTC. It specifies CASSISSHREGSYEQYF.

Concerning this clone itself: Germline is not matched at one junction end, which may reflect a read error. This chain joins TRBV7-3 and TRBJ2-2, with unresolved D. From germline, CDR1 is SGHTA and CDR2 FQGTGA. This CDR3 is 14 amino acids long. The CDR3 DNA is TGTGCCAACAGCCCAGGTGGTGGCACCGGGGAGCTGTTTTTT. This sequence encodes CANSPGGGTGELFF.

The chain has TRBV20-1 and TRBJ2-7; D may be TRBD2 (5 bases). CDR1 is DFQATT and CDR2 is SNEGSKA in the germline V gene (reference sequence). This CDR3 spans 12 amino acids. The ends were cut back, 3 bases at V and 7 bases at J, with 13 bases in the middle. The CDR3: CSASVGPGEQYF. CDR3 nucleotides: TGCAGTGCTAGTGTGGGTCCGGGGGAGCAGTACTTC.

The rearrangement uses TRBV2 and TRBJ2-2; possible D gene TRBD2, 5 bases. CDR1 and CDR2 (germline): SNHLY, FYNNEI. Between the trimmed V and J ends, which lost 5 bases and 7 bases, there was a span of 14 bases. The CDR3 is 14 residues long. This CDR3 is CASSPMDFSGELFF. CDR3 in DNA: TGTGCCAGCAGTCCCATGGACTTTAGCGGGGAGCTGTTTTTT.

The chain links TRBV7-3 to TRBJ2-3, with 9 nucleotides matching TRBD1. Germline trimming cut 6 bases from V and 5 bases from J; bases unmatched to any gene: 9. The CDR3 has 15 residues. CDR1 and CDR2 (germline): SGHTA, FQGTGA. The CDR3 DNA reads TGTGCCAGCAGTCCACAGGGGGCGCATCAAGATACGCAGTATTTT. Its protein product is CASSPQGAHQDTQYF. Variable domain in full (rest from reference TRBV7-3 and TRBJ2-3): GAGVSQTPSNKVTEKGKYVELRCDPISGHTALYWYRQSLGQGPEFLIYFQGTGAADDSGLPNDRFFAVRPEGSVSTLKIQRTERGDSAVYLCASSPQGAHQDTQYFGPGTRLTVL.

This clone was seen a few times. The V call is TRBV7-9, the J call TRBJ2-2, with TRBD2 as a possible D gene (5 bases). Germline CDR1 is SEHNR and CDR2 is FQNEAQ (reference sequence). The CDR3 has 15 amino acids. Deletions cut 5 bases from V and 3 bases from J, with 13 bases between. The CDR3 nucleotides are TGTGCCAGCAGCGAGACTACCCCTGACACCGGGGAGCTGTTTTTT. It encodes CASSETTPDTGELFF. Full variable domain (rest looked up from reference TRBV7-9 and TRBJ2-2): DTGVSQNPRHKITKRGQNVTFRCDPISEHNRLYWYRQTLGQGPEFLTYFQNEAQLEKSRLLSDRFSAERPKGSFSTLEIQRTEQGDSAMYLCASSETTPDTGELFFGEGSRLTVL.

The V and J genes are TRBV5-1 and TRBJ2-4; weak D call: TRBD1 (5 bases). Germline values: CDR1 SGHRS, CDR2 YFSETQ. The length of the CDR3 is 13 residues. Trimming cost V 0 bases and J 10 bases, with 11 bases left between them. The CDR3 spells CASSLEGQKIQYF. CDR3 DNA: TGCGCCAGCAGCTTGGAGGGGCAGAAAATTCAGTACTTC. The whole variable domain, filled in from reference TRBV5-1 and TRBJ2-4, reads KAGVTQTPRYLIKTRGQQVTLSCSPISGHRSVSWYQQTPGQGLQFLFEYFSETQRNKGNFPGRFSGRQFSNSRSEMNVSTLELGDSALYLCASSLEGQKIQYFGAGTRLSVL.

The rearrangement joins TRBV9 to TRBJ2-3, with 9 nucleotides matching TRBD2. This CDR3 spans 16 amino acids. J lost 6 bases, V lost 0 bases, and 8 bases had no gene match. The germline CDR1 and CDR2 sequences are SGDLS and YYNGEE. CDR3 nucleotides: TGTGCCAGCAGCGTAGCTAGCGGGGTTGGTACGGATACGCAGTATTTT. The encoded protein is CASSVASGVGTDTQYF.

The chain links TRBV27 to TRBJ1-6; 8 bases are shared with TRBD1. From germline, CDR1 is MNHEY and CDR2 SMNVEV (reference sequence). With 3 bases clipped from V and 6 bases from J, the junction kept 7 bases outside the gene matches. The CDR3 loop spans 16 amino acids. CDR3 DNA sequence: TGTGCCAGCAGTTTTCGGAAAACAGGGGGTAATTCACCCCTCCACTTT. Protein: CASSFRKTGGNSPLHF.

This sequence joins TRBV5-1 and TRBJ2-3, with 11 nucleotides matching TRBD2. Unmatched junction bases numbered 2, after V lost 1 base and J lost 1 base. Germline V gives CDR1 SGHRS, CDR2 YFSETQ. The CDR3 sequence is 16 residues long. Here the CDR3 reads CASSLRLAGRTDTQYF. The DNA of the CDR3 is TGCGCCAGCAGCTTGAGACTAGCGGGACGCACAGATACGCAGTATTTT.

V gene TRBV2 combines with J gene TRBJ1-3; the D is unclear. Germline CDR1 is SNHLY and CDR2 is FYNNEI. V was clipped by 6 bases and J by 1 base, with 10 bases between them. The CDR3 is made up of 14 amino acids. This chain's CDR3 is CASRLTGSGNTIYF. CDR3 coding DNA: TGTGCCAGCAGGTTAACGGGGTCTGGAAACACCATATATTTT.

The CDR3 protein is CASSPRREGPNTEAFF. DNA of the CDR3: TGTGCCAGCAGCCCAAGAAGGGAGGGGCCGAACACTGAAGCTTTCTTT. The V and J genes are TRBV4-2 and TRBJ1-1; a possible D gene is TRBD1 (5 bases). Trimming removed 4 bases at V and 1 base at J, with 16 bases between. This CDR3 comprises 16 residues. Germline CDR1 and CDR2: LGHNA and YNFKEQ.

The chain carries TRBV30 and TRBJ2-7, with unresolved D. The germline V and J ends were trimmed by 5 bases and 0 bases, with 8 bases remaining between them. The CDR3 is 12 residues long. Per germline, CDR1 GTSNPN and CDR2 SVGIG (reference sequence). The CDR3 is CAWARLSYEQYF. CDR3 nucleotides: TGTGCCTGGGCCCGACTCTCCTACGAGCAGTACTTC.

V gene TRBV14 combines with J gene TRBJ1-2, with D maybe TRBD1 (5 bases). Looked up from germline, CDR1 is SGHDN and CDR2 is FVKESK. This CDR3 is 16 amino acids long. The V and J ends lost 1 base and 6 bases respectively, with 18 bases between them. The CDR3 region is CASSQVSRGQIDGYTF. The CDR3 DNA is TGTGCCAGCAGCCAAGTGTCAAGGGGCCAGATTGATGGCTACACCTTC.

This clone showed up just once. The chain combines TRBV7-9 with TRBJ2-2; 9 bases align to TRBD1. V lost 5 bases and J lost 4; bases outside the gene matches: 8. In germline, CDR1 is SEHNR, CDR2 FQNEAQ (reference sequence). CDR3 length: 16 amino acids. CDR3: CASSRNRGRSTGELFF. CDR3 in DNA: TGTGCCAGCAGCCGTAACAGGGGGCGTAGCACCGGGGAGCTGTTTTTT.

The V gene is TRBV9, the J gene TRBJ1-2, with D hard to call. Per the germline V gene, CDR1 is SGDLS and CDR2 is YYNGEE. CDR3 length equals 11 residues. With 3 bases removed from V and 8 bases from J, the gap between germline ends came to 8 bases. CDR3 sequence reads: CASSGEVGYTF. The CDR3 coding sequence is TGTGCCAGCAGCGGAGAGGTGGGCTACACCTTC.

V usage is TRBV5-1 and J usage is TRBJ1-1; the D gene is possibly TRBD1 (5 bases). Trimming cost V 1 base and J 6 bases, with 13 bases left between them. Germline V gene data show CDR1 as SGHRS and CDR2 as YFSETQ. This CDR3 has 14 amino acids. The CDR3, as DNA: TGCGCCAGCAGCTTGCCGGCAGGGTCCCCTGAAGCTTTCTTT. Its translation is CASSLPAGSPEAFF.

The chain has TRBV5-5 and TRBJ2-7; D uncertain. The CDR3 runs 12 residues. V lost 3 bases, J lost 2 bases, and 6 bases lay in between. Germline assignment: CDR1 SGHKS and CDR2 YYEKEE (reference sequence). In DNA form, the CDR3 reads TGTGCCAGCAGCTACCTACCCTACGAGCAGTACTTC. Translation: CASSYLPYEQYF.